Below, 16 T cell receptor beta chains from the same sample are listed, as sequenced in a study of Ad26.COV2.S vaccination and SARS-CoV-2 variants. Assay: immunoSEQ multiplex PCR; the TCRdb copy retains only in-frame clones and omits some. The sample consists of some 340,000 clones, about 86% of them appearing once. This sample's treatment: roughly 18 received Ad26.COV2.S at low or high dose, single or two shots; about five received placebo; per-sample allocation not given. At day 63 after the first vaccine or placebo injection, samples were drawn. The specimen comprised peripheral blood, sampled in a trial of Ad26.COV2.S vaccine versus placebo. The receptors stem from a person aged 18-65 years who received the Ad26.COV2.S COVID-19 vaccine or a placebo.

This clone was detected a few times. The chain recombines TRBV5-1 with TRBJ2-7; D is unresolved. This CDR3 has 13 amino acids. CDR1 and CDR2 from the germline V gene are SGHRS and YFSETQ. V shed 4 bases and J shed 2 bases, with 10 bases lying between them. CDR3 nucleotide sequence: TGCGCCAGCAGCCTCCGGGCCACCTACGAGCAGTACTTC. As protein: CASSLRATYEQYF.

V gene TRBV27 combines with J gene TRBJ1-1; D gene unclear. The germline V gene has CDR1 MNHEY and CDR2 SMNVEV (reference sequence). This CDR3 is 13 amino acids long. Trimming removed 5 bases at V and 7 bases at J, with 14 bases between. In DNA form, the CDR3 reads TGTGCCAGCAGTCAGACATTCCGACATGAAGCTTTCTTT. Its protein is CASSQTFRHEAFF.

The chain links TRBV6-5 to TRBJ2-3; tentatively, D is TRBD1 (6 bases). CDR1 MNHEY and CDR2 SVGAGI come from the germline V gene. Trimming stripped 0 bases from V and 3 bases from J, with 10 bases between. The CDR3 is 15 amino acids. The CDR3 sequence is CASSYSGARTDTQYF. The CDR3 DNA is TGTGCCAGCAGTTACTCGGGGGCCAGGACAGATACGCAGTATTTT.

CDR3 nucleotides: TGTGCCAGCAGCCTGACCGGGACAGGGGGAATCACTGAAGCTTTCTTT. Translation: CASSLTGTGGITEAFF. The V gene is TRBV5-6, the J gene TRBJ1-1; 11 nucleotides agree with TRBD1. CDR1 is SGHDT and CDR2 is YYEEEE in the germline V gene. This CDR3 is built from 16 residues. V lost 4 bases, J lost 4 bases, and 9 bases stayed unmatched.

V is TRBV13 and J is TRBJ1-6; D perhaps matches TRBD1 (5 bases). CDR1 is PRHDT, CDR2 FYEKMQ, per germline (reference sequence). This CDR3 comprises 14 residues. The V end lost 5 bases, the J end lost 5 bases, and 10 bases lay between the germline ends. In DNA, the CDR3 is TGTGCCAGCAGCACCGGGACCCATAATTCACCCCTCCACTTT. The encoded protein is CASSTGTHNSPLHF.

The chain has TRBV4-3 and TRBJ1-6, with TRBD1 matching over 7 bases. This CDR3 has 15 residues. V gave up 0 bases and J gave up 5 bases; unmatched junction bases: 1. The germline V gene encodes CDR1 LGHNA and CDR2 YSLEER. The CDR3 spells CASSQDGTDNSPLHF. The CDR3 region has the DNA TGCGCCAGCAGCCAAGATGGGACAGATAATTCACCCCTCCACTTT.

The chain is built from TRBV5-1 and TRBJ1-6; D is perhaps TRBD1 (6 bases). The CDR3 runs to 15 residues. Germline CDR1 reads SGHRS; CDR2 reads YFSETQ. The V end lost 2 bases, the J end lost 6 bases, and 12 bases lay between the germline ends. CDR3 bases: TGCGCCAGCAGCTTACAGGGCGCCCTTAATTCACCCCTCCACTTT. As protein: CASSLQGALNSPLHF.

V gene TRBV5-1 combines with J gene TRBJ2-7, with D perhaps TRBD1 or TRBD2 (6 bases each). Trimming took off 4 bases at V and 2 bases at J, with 16 bases between the two ends. Germline lookup yields CDR1 SGHRS and CDR2 YFSETQ. This CDR3 region has 15 residues. The CDR3 region has the DNA TGCGCCAGCAGCCACACGGGGGCTGGAACCTACGAGCAGTACTTC. Translated, it gives CASSHTGAGTYEQYF.

The rearrangement uses TRBV30 and TRBJ2-5; D is unclear. V lost 1 base and J lost 5, with 5 bases in between. The CDR3 covers 11 residues. In germline, CDR1 is GTSNPN, CDR2 SVGIG (reference sequence). The CDR3 bases are TGTGCCTGGAGTGGAGCGGAGACCCAGTACTTC. This gives the protein CAWSGAETQYF.

J is TRBJ1-2 and V is TRBV6-2 or TRBV6-3; D perhaps matches TRBD1 (5 bases). The germline CDR1 and CDR2 sequences are MNHEY and SVGEGT. V was pared by 5 bases and J by 6 bases, with 10 bases between. CDR3 length: 12 residues. The CDR3 is CASSRQLDGYTF. The CDR3 coding sequence is TGTGCCAGCAGTAGACAGTTGGATGGCTACACCTTC.

This clone was counted many times. This chain links TRBV2 with TRBJ1-2, with 9 bases matching TRBD1. In germline, CDR1 is SNHLY, CDR2 FYNNEI. There are 15 residues in the CDR3. V was pared by 3 bases and J by 8 bases, with 10 bases of the junction left unmatched. CDR3 nucleotide sequence: TGTGCCAGCAGTGATGGGACAGGGACAATTGCGGGCTACACCTTC. Encoded protein: CASSDGTGTIAGYTF.

The chain carries TRBV15 and TRBJ2-1; 11 bases match TRBD2. This CDR3 spans 18 amino acids. Trimming cost V 1 base and J 5 bases; bases outside gene matches: 10. Germline CDR1 is LNHNV and CDR2 is YYDKDF (reference sequence). The CDR3 protein is CATSRARKTSGADNEQFF. The CDR3 nucleotides are TGTGCCACCAGCAGAGCAAGAAAGACTAGCGGGGCGGACAATGAGCAGTTCTTC.

The V and J genes are TRBV7-2 and TRBJ2-1; tentative D call: TRBD2 (7 bases). This CDR3 contains 14 residues. Germline loops: CDR1 SGHTA, CDR2 FQGNSA. The ends were cut back, 1 base at V and 8 bases at J, with 12 bases in the middle. The CDR3 DNA is TGTGCCAGCAGCTTAGAGGGGGGGGGCCATGAGCAGTTCTTC. Amino acid sequence: CASSLEGGGHEQFF.

This chain uses TRBV14 with TRBJ2-5; 14 nucleotides agree with TRBD2. In germline, CDR1 is SGHDN, CDR2 FVKESK. The CDR3 contains 16 residues. Germline trimming cut 4 bases from V and 5 bases from J; bases unmatched to any gene: 6. CDR3 coding DNA: TGTGCCAGCAGCCCCGGGACTAGCGGGGGAAGGGAGACCCAGTACTTC. It yields the protein CASSPGTSGGRETQYF.

As regards this clone: Since a much larger clone is just one base distant, this may be a read error. The rearrangement links TRBV2 to TRBJ1-2; unclear D gene. V lost 1 base and J 5 bases, leaving 5 bases between the germline ends. There are 12 residues in the CDR3. Germline CDR1 reads SNHLY; CDR2 reads FYNNEI. This chain's CDR3 is CASSEEGYGYTF. In DNA, the CDR3 is TGTGCCAGCAGTGAAGAGGGATATGGCTACACCTTC.

This clone was recorded once. V usage is TRBV19 and J usage is TRBJ1-3; no clear D. The CDR3 contains 14 residues. V was shortened by 2 bases and J by 0 bases, with 5 bases between the two germline ends. CDR1 LNHDA and CDR2 SQIVND come from the germline V gene (reference sequence). CDR3 residues: CASSILYSGNTIYF. For the CDR3, the DNA is TGTGCCAGTAGTATACTATACTCTGGAAACACCATATATTTT. Filled out from reference TRBV19 and TRBJ1-3, the complete variable domain reads DGGITQSPKYLFRKEGQNVTLSCEQNLNHDAMYWYRQDPGQGLRLIYYSQIVNDFQKGDIAEGYSVSREKKESFPLTVTSAQKNPTAFYLCASSILYSGNTIYFGEGSWLTVV.